This T cell receptor (beta chain) was obtained from a study of T cells after yellow fever vaccination. Study results and caveats: Post-booster repertoires contained most primary-vaccination clones again (roughly 96% CD4, about 88% CD8). A minor fraction of clonotypes spanned both CD4 and CD8 compartments.

There are many counts of this clonotype. Its target is unknown. TCRdb fed the 5' RACE reads into MiXCR, producing one record per CDR3 protein. The sample includes some 120,000 distinct CDR3 sequences, about 7% of them seen just once. The V gene's germline CDR1 is MGHDK and CDR2 SYGVNS. V was pared by 1 base and J by 7 bases, with 7 bases between. CDR3 length equals 13 residues. The sequence was obtained from a man younger than 30 who received the YFV17D yellow fever vaccine. The chain carries TRBV25-1 and TRBJ2-2; no definite D call. The sample consisted of CD4+ T cells sorted from PBMCs, taken 9 to 10 days after the first yellow fever vaccination. DNA for the CDR3: TGTGCCAGCAGTGAATTTATGGGCGGGGAGCTGTTTTTT. Translating gives CASSEFMGGELFF.